The 8 T cell receptor beta chains given below trace back to one sample, sequenced in a study of radiation and T cells in renal cell carcinoma. Method: immunoSEQ multiplex PCR; TCRdb's copy keeps in-frame clones and lacks some. The sample has roughly 120,000 clones, about 81% seen once. Time point here: blood 2 weeks post-SBRT. The treatment: 15 Gy SBRT to primary tumor, nephrectomy 4 weeks later. Specimen: blood, collected from a patient whose treatment included radiotherapy and nephrectomy. All receptors come from a woman aged 55-70 years with renal cell carcinoma.

The rearrangement joins TRBV4-2 to TRBJ2-7; D remains unclear. V was shortened by 3 bases and J by 2 bases, with 11 bases between the two germline ends. The CDR3 spans 14 residues. Per germline, CDR1 LGHNA and CDR2 YNFKEQ. The CDR3 is CASSQNSRTYEQYF. As DNA, the CDR3 is TGTGCCAGCAGCCAGAATAGCAGGACCTACGAGCAGTACTTC.

This clone has only one observation. The J gene is TRBJ1-3, the V gene TRBV11-2, with no clear D. The CDR3 has 12 residues. The ends were cut back, 5 bases at V and 9 bases at J, with 11 bases in the middle. Germline CDR1 reads SGHAT; CDR2 reads FQNNGV. CDR3 sequence: CASSLDLSTIYF. In DNA, the CDR3 is TGTGCCAGCAGCCTCGATTTGAGCACCATATATTTT. The entire variable domain, with the rest obtained from reference TRBV11-2 and TRBJ1-3, is as follows: EAGVAQSPRYKIIEKRQSVAFWCNPISGHATLYWYQQILGQGPKLLIQFQNNGVVDDSQLPKDRFSAERLKGVDSTLKIQPAKLEDSAVYLCASSLDLSTIYFGEGSWLTVV.

The chain links TRBV5-1 to TRBJ1-1; no firm D call. The length of the CDR3 is 15 residues. Deletions cut 3 bases from V and 0 bases from J, with 12 bases between. Germline CDR1 reads SGHRS; CDR2 reads YFSETQ. The DNA of the CDR3 is TGCGCCAGCAGCTCATCCCGGACCATGAACACTGAAGCTTTCTTT. It specifies CASSSSRTMNTEAFF.

This sequence joins TRBV27 and TRBJ2-7, with 9 positions matching TRBD1. V dropped 5 bases and J dropped 4; count of bases not matched to a gene: 12. From germline, CDR1 is MNHEY and CDR2 SMNVEV (reference sequence). There are 16 residues in the CDR3. Here the CDR3 DNA reads TGTGCCAGCAGTCCCTACCCTTTACAGGGGGCTTACGAGCAGTACTTC. This encodes CASSPYPLQGAYEQYF.

The chain is built from TRBV12-2 and TRBJ2-7; whether TRBD2, the table's D call, matches the DNA was not checked. TRBV12-2 is a pseudogene locus. This CDR3 is built from 15 residues. The CDR3 bases are TGTGCAAGTCGCTTATCGGTCCAGGAGGGTAACGAGCAGTACTTC. It encodes CASRLSVQEGNEQYF.

This rearrangement joins TRBV5-5 to TRBJ2-7, with no clear D. The germline V gene encodes CDR1 SGHKS and CDR2 YYEKEE (reference sequence). V gave up 4 bases and J gave up 3 bases, with 17 bases separating them. The CDR3 is 15 amino acids. The CDR3: CASSQTRARRYEQYF. CDR3 in DNA: TGTGCCAGCAGCCAAACAAGGGCGAGGCGCTACGAGCAGTACTTC.

There are a few counts of this clone. In the same sample, other DNA sequences code for this CDR3. The chain has TRBV11-2 and TRBJ2-5; D is unclear. The ends were cut back, 5 bases at V and 4 bases at J, with 5 bases in the middle. The V gene's germline CDR1 is SGHAT and CDR2 FQNNGV. CDR3 length: 11 amino acids. CDR3 loop: CASSLSETQYF. The CDR3, as DNA: TGTGCCAGCAGCCTCTCAGAGACCCAGTACTTC.

The rearrangement links TRBV7-9 to TRBJ2-7, with D possibly matching TRBD1 (5 bases). Germline V lookup: CDR1 SEHNR, CDR2 FQNEAQ (reference sequence). The CDR3 sequence is 12 residues long. Trimming left V 5 bases short and J 6 bases short, with 11 bases between. CDR3 residues: CASSHEQGEQYF. CDR3 nucleotide sequence: TGTGCCAGCAGCCACGAGCAGGGCGAGCAGTACTTC. The whole variable domain, filled in from reference TRBV7-9 and TRBJ2-7, reads DTGVSQNPRHKITKRGQNVTFRCDPISEHNRLYWYRQTLGQGPEFLTYFQNEAQLEKSRLLSDRFSAERPKGSFSTLEIQRTEQGDSAMYLCASSHEQGEQYFGPGTRLTVT.